This record concerns one T cell receptor beta chain sequence. Which antigen it targets is not known. No base-level quality is on record; no much larger clone is a single base apart. The sample comes from a study of blood T cell repertoires in COVID-19 (TCRdb year 2020). Concerning the study at large: The collaborator samples originated in the United States, Italy and Spain and spanned the acute and convalescent phases of COVID-19. Sample metadata almost always included a de-identified subject ID, COVID-19 status, age in years and sex. The repertoires were released in a freely available public database intended as a resource for research on the immune response to SARS-CoV-2. Samples were obtained from the ongoing ImmuneRACE study (first 160 participants) and from 1,254 subjects provided by 6 global collaborators. Subjects who had been exposed to COVID-19, were actively infected with it, or had recovered from it provided the deeply sampled blood TCRbeta repertoires that made up the dataset. Where available, HLA class I and class II types were obtained from metadata supplied by the sample provider rather than from assay-based typing. The prospective study material was composed of cDNA or gDNA derived from T cells, B-cell-depleted T cells, or PBMCs. Summary of the overall study and its limitations: The quantity of clinical and demographic metadata differed by source and by participant and was supplied without curation.

Spanning cysteine to phenylalanine, the CDR3 consists of 12 amino acids. CDR3 DNA is the only sequence kept; it has 36 bases, read in frame from the first base. V is pruned by 6 bases and J by 3 bases, leaving 2 bases of the junction without a gene match. TCRbeta CDR3 regions were amplified from genomic DNA using the immunoSEQ Assay, a bias-controlled multiplex PCR. Regarding the original processing steps: Nucleated cell counts per sample were estimated from amplification of reference gene primers within the assay. Sequence reads were collapsed and filtered to measure the absolute abundance of every unique TCRbeta CDR3 rearrangement. Productive Simpson clonality was computed per sample as the square root of Simpson's diversity index over productive rearrangements. In TCRdb, the immuneACCESS table is reduced to in-frame sequences with V and J assigned. These tables do not hold every clone; where another copy was compared, an unresolved V gene accounts for under half, and the others remain unexplained. From that table come the V and J calls and clone size; the DNA was used to work out D and trimming. This sample gives around 25,000 clones in total; around 90% of them show up just once. Roughly 7.7% of the sample is held by the ten biggest clonotypes.

Each collaborating institution followed its own protocols to collect whole blood in K2EDTA tubes. Collaborator samples were shipped for TCRbeta analysis as frozen whole blood, isolated PBMCs, or DNA extracted from either sample type. Sequencing was performed on peripheral blood. The receptor was isolated from a woman between 45 and 60 years old with active COVID-19. The chain is assembled from TRBV12-3 or TRBV12-4 and TRBJ2-7, with TRBD1 matching 7 junction bases. In nucleotides, the sequence is TGTGCCAGCAGCCGGGACAGCTACGAGCAGTACTTC. The translation is CASSRDSYEQYF.